The 26 T cell receptor beta chains below were found in one sample sequenced in a study of blood T cell repertoires in COVID-19. Sequencing used immunoSEQ multiplex PCR; TCRdb keeps in-frame clones, though not all of them. The sample includes about 300,000 clones, 65% to 85% of them seen just once. Input material: peripheral blood. The receptors originated from a human donor with COVID-19, enrolled during active disease. The donor label of this sample is uncertain.

The gene calls are TRBV2 and TRBJ2-7, with 8 bases lining up with TRBD2. V was pared by 2 bases and J by 4 bases, with 4 bases of the junction left unmatched. CDR1 is SNHLY, CDR2 FYNNEI, per germline. The CDR3 has 14 residues. CDR3 coding DNA: TGTGCCAGCAGTGAACGGGAGGGCCTGTACGAGCAGTACTTC. Encoded protein: CASSEREGLYEQYF.

The genes are TRBV18 and TRBJ2-1; 10 nucleotides line up with TRBD1. From germline, CDR1 is KGHSH and CDR2 LQKENI. The CDR3 covers 15 residues. The ends lost 3 bases at V and 7 bases at J; junction bases unmatched: 6. Here the CDR3 DNA reads TGTGCCAGCTCACCTTCCCCGGACAGGGGGAATGAGCAGTTCTTC. Translation: CASSPSPDRGNEQFF.

The V gene is TRBV30, the J gene TRBJ1-5; D is possibly TRBD1 (5 bases). The V end was cut by 0 bases, the J end by 7 bases, with 10 bases between. The V gene's germline CDR1 is GTSNPN and CDR2 SVGIG (reference sequence). This CDR3 is 13 amino acids long. CDR3 sequence reads: CAWSVQRGQPQHF. DNA of the CDR3: TGTGCCTGGAGTGTACAACGGGGGCAGCCCCAGCATTTT.

The J gene is TRBJ1-6, the V gene TRBV4-3, with TRBD1 identical over 8 bases. CDR1 and CDR2 (germline): LGHNA, YSLEER. CDR3 length equals 15 residues. The J segment lost 7 bases and the V segment lost 3 bases, leaving 5 bases of the junction unmatched. CDR3 region: CASSQTDRVNSPLHF. CDR3 sequence (DNA): TGCGCCAGCAGCCAGACGGACAGGGTCAATTCACCCCTCCACTTT.

The V gene is TRBV27, the J gene TRBJ2-1; TRBD1 agrees at 10 bases. Germline-derived CDR1 and CDR2 are MNHEY and SMNVEV (reference sequence). With V trimmed by 6 bases and J by 4 bases, 6 bases remained unmatched. The length of the CDR3 is 15 residues. The CDR3 DNA reads TGTGCCAGCAGCGCCGGGACAGGGGTTTACAATGAGCAGTTCTTC. Translated: CASSAGTGVYNEQFF.

The rearrangement joins TRBV5-1 to TRBJ2-5; 11 bases are a match to TRBD2. In germline, CDR1 is SGHRS, CDR2 YFSETQ. J lost 5 bases, V lost 0 bases, and 9 bases had no gene match. The CDR3 has 17 amino acids. The CDR3 coding sequence is TGCGCCAGCAGCTTGGATACGACTAGCGGGGCCGGGGAGACCCAGTACTTC. Its translation: CASSLDTTSGAGETQYF.

This clone was found once. Other DNA sequences in this specimen translate into the identical CDR3. This sequence joins TRBV5-1 and TRBJ2-3, with D tentatively TRBD1 (6 bases). Germline V CDR1 and CDR2: SGHRS, YFSETQ. The length of the CDR3 is 14 residues. V dropped 1 base and J dropped 1 base, with 7 bases sitting between them. CDR3 DNA sequence: TGCGCCAGCAGCTTGCGACAGGGCACAGATACGCAGTATTTT. Translated: CASSLRQGTDTQYF.

This sequence joins TRBV7-9 and TRBJ1-6; 9 nucleotides agree with TRBD1. Germline values: CDR1 SEHNR, CDR2 FQNEAQ (reference sequence). CDR3 size: 14 residues. The V segment lost 6 bases and the J segment 6 bases; nucleotides outside the gene matches: 3. The CDR3 is CASRSDRGNSPLHF. Written as DNA, the CDR3 is TGTGCCAGCAGATCGGACAGGGGTAATTCACCCCTCCACTTT.

J is TRBJ1-4 and V is TRBV7-9; possibly TRBD1 for D (5 bases). Trimming left V 3 bases short and J 4 bases short, with 9 bases between. CDR3 length: 14 amino acids. The germline V gene has CDR1 SEHNR and CDR2 FQNEAQ (reference sequence). The CDR3 reads CASSFGQDNEKLFF. The CDR3 DNA reads TGTGCCAGCAGCTTCGGACAAGATAATGAAAAACTGTTTTTT. Full variable domain (outside the CDR3, taken from reference TRBV7-9 and TRBJ1-4): DTGVSQNPRHKITKRGQNVTFRCDPISEHNRLYWYRQTLGQGPEFLTYFQNEAQLEKSRLLSDRFSAERPKGSFSTLEIQRTEQGDSAMYLCASSFGQDNEKLFFGSGTQLSVL.

This clone was seen a handful of times. The gene calls are TRBV10-3 and TRBJ1-1; 7 positions match TRBD1. V shed 3 bases, J shed 4 bases, and the junction held 5 bases outside the gene matches. Germline values: CDR1 ENHRY, CDR2 SYGVKD. The CDR3 is 14 amino acids. The CDR3, as DNA: TGTGCCATCAGTGATTCGACAGGGTCCACTGAAGCTTTCTTT. Residues: CAISDSTGSTEAFF.

This clone was detected once. This sequence joins TRBV9 and TRBJ2-1; the match to TRBD2 covers 8 bases. Per germline, CDR1 SGDLS and CDR2 YYNGEE. The CDR3 is 15 residues long. Trimming removed 0 bases from V and 6 bases from J; junction bases left unmatched: 5. CDR3 amino acids: CASSVASGSGNEQFF. Here the CDR3 DNA reads TGTGCCAGCAGCGTAGCCAGCGGGAGTGGCAATGAGCAGTTCTTC.

This chain links TRBV3-1 (or the pseudogene TRBV3-2) with TRBJ2-7, with 7 bases that match TRBD1. Germline assignment: CDR1 LGHDT and CDR2 YNNKEL (reference sequence). Unmatched junction bases numbered 6, after V lost 2 bases and J lost 5 bases. The CDR3 spans 14 residues. As DNA, the CDR3 is TGTGCCAGCAGCCAACCGGGACAGTACCACGAGCAGTACTTC. Translating gives CASSQPGQYHEQYF.

The gene calls are TRBV7-8 and TRBJ2-3, with 7 bases matching TRBD2. The CDR3 loop spans 17 amino acids. J lost 2 bases, V lost 1 base, and 9 bases had no gene match. Germline assignment: CDR1 SGHVS and CDR2 FQNEAQ. The CDR3, as DNA: TGTGCCAGCAGCTTAGTGCGGGAGCGGTTGATCACAGATACGCAGTATTTT. It translates to CASSLVRERLITDTQYF.

The sample holds one count of this clone. This chain connects TRBV25-1 to TRBJ1-1; 7 nucleotides agree with TRBD1. The CDR3 length is 16 residues. The V gene's germline CDR1 is MGHDK and CDR2 SYGVNS. The ends lost 3 bases at V and 0 bases at J; junction bases unmatched: 7. The CDR3: CASSDRDRTMNTEAFF. The CDR3 DNA reads TGTGCCAGCAGTGATCGGGACAGAACAATGAACACTGAAGCTTTCTTT. Looking up the rest from reference TRBV25-1 and TRBJ1-1 gives the full variable domain: EADIYQTPRYLVIGTGKKITLECSQTMGHDKMYWYQQDPGMELHLIHYSYGVNSTEKGDLSSESTVSRIRTEHFPLTLESARPSHTSQYLCASSDRDRTMNTEAFFGQGTRLTVV.

V gene TRBV5-6 combines with J gene TRBJ2-3, with TRBD1 identical over 8 bases. Germline V gene lookup returns CDR1 SGHDT and CDR2 YYEEEE. V was pared by 0 bases and J by 3 bases, with 3 bases of the junction left unmatched. CDR3 length: 15 amino acids. The CDR3 spells CASSLGTGRTDTQYF. The CDR3 coding sequence is TGTGCCAGCAGCTTGGGGACAGGGAGGACAGATACGCAGTATTTT.

V and J are TRBV19 and TRBJ2-3; 8 nucleotides agree with TRBD1. The length of the CDR3 is 16 residues. Germline V gives CDR1 LNHDA, CDR2 SQIVND (reference sequence). With V trimmed by 5 bases and J by 2 bases, 9 bases remained unmatched. In DNA, the CDR3 is TGTGCCAGTAGTCCCTTCCGACAGGGGAACACAGATACGCAGTATTTT. This codes for CASSPFRQGNTDTQYF.

The chain joins TRBV27 to TRBJ1-1, with D perhaps TRBD1 (5 bases). V was trimmed by 2 bases and J by 7 bases, leaving 14 bases between them. The V gene's germline CDR1 is MNHEY and CDR2 SMNVEV (reference sequence). The CDR3 runs 14 residues. Here the CDR3 reads CASSLRRGSNEAFF. Written as DNA, the CDR3 is TGTGCCAGCAGTTTAAGGAGGGGCAGTAATGAAGCTTTCTTT.

The chain is built from TRBV6-6 and TRBJ2-1; 8 nucleotides line up with TRBD1. Per the germline V gene, CDR1 is MNHNY and CDR2 is SVGAGI (reference sequence). This CDR3 region has 17 residues. Trimming cost V 5 bases and J 8 bases; bases outside gene matches: 17. This CDR3 is CASSPDLFQGAPDEQFF. The CDR3 DNA follows: TGTGCCAGCAGTCCGGACCTTTTTCAGGGGGCCCCGGATGAGCAGTTCTTC.

The chain uses TRBV9 and TRBJ2-3; D is undetermined. CDR1 is SGDLS, CDR2 YYNGEE, per germline. V lost 1 base, J lost 2 bases, and 17 bases lay in between. The CDR3 totals 17 residues. The CDR3 nucleotides are TGTGCCAGCAGCGTATTGTCTGGCTCAAGTTTCACAGATACGCAGTATTTT. Protein sequence: CASSVLSGSSFTDTQYF.

This clone was observed a handful of times. The rearrangement uses TRBV5-1 and TRBJ2-1; 7 bases match TRBD1. Trimming at V came to 7 bases and at J to 0 bases, leaving 10 bases not matched to a gene. The CDR3 runs 16 residues. Germline V lookup: CDR1 SGHRS, CDR2 YFSETQ. The CDR3 bases are TGCGCCAGCGGCCGAACAGGGGTAGGCTCCTACAATGAGCAGTTCTTC. This translates into CASGRTGVGSYNEQFF.

The chain combines TRBV10-3 with TRBJ2-2, with TRBD2 matching over 8 bases. V lost 7 bases and J lost 6; bases outside the gene matches: 10. The CDR3 is made up of 15 amino acids. Germline V gives CDR1 ENHRY, CDR2 SYGVKD. DNA for the CDR3: TGTGCCATCAACTCCGGGACTAGTTCCGCCGGGGAGCTGTTTTTT. This translates into CAINSGTSSAGELFF.

This clone has at least ten counts. The V call is TRBV4-3, the J call TRBJ2-7, with TRBD1 matching over 7 bases. Germline CDR1 is LGHNA and CDR2 is YSLEER. The CDR3 is 16 amino acids. Unmatched junction bases numbered 10, after V lost 0 bases and J lost 5 bases. The CDR3 sequence is CASSQDLRGPANEQYF. The CDR3 DNA reads as TGCGCCAGCAGCCAAGATTTAAGGGGGCCTGCCAACGAGCAGTACTTC.

The chain has TRBV7-9 and TRBJ1-5; D is perhaps TRBD1 (5 bases). V was trimmed by 0 bases and J by 5 bases, leaving 5 bases between them. There are 13 residues in the CDR3. Germline CDR1 and CDR2: SEHNR and FQNEAQ (reference sequence). The CDR3 sequence is CASSLARDQPQHF. The CDR3 nucleotides are TGTGCCAGCAGCTTAGCCAGGGATCAGCCCCAGCATTTT.

This chain connects TRBV28 to TRBJ1-5, with a weak D call TRBD1 (5 bases). Per the germline V gene, CDR1 is MDHEN and CDR2 is SYDVKM. The CDR3 totals 15 residues. V was shortened by 6 bases and J by 2 bases, with 14 bases between the two germline ends. This CDR3 is CASRHDKGGNQPQHF. CDR3 in DNA: TGTGCCAGCAGACATGATAAAGGGGGCAATCAGCCCCAGCATTTT.

This chain connects TRBV27 to TRBJ2-1; weak D call: TRBD2 (5 bases). The CDR3 sequence is 15 residues long. V was pared by 0 bases and J by 9 bases, with 15 bases between. CDR1 is MNHEY, CDR2 SMNVEV, per germline (reference sequence). The CDR3 here is CASSLSTTGRGEQFF. As DNA, the CDR3 is TGTGCCAGCAGTTTATCGACTACCGGTCGGGGTGAGCAGTTCTTC.

This clone was seen a single time. The V and J genes are TRBV7-3 and TRBJ2-3, with 8 bases identical to TRBD2. The CDR3 has 13 residues. V shed 8 bases and J 6 bases; nucleotides not matched to a gene: 7. CDR1 SGHTA and CDR2 FQGTGA come from the germline V gene. As DNA, the CDR3 is TGTGCCAGCGGGGCGGGAGGATTCGATACGCAGTATTTT. This sequence encodes CASGAGGFDTQYF.